Below are 15 T cell receptor beta chains sequenced from a single sample in a study of OX40 agonist ivuxolimab in advanced cancers. The data were produced by immunoSEQ multiplex PCR, yet TCRdb's version contains in-frame clones alone and is incomplete. Here the sample spans approximately 75,000 clones, 90% being singletons. The sample was CD4+ or CD8+ T cells sorted from blood, taken in a trial of the OX40 agonist ivuxolimab. All receptors derive from an adult with an advanced solid tumor such as melanoma, head and neck, liver or kidney cancer.

V and J are TRBV10-1 and TRBJ2-3; D is undetermined. The length of the CDR3 is 15 residues. Germline V gene lookup returns CDR1 WNHNN and CDR2 SYGVQD (reference sequence). V gave up 4 bases and J gave up 0 bases, with 11 bases separating them. CDR3 amino acids: CASSAPGDSTDTQYF. DNA of the CDR3: TGCGCCAGCAGTGCCCCCGGAGATAGCACAGATACGCAGTATTTT.

This rearrangement joins TRBV7-9 to TRBJ2-5; 10 positions match TRBD2. Germline values: CDR1 SEHNR, CDR2 FQNEAQ (reference sequence). V was clipped by 5 bases and J by 2 bases; unmatched bases: 17. There are 19 residues in the CDR3. The CDR3 spells CASSRMALGLAGEQETQYF. The CDR3, as DNA: TGTGCCAGCAGCCGTATGGCATTGGGCCTAGCGGGGGAACAAGAGACCCAGTACTTC.

The chain is built from TRBV7-2 and TRBJ1-3; D unclear. There are 15 residues in the CDR3. Germline V lookup: CDR1 SGHTA, CDR2 FQGNSA. Trimming shortened V by 1 base and J by 0 bases, and 7 bases separated the two germline ends. The CDR3 DNA follows: TGTGCCAGCAGCTTAGATCCGGGCTCTGGAAACACCATATATTTT. This translates into CASSLDPGSGNTIYF.

The chain couples TRBV9 to TRBJ2-1; TRBD2 matches 16 bases. V was pared by 0 bases and J by 2 bases, with 2 bases of the junction left unmatched. The CDR3 contains 18 residues. Germline CDR1 reads SGDLS; CDR2 reads YYNGEE. The CDR3 is CASSVAGTSGGAYNEQFF. The CDR3 coding sequence is TGTGCCAGCAGCGTAGCCGGGACTAGCGGGGGGGCCTACAATGAGCAGTTCTTC.

The rearrangement uses TRBV5-4 and TRBJ1-6; TRBD1 might be the D (6 bases). Trimming stripped 4 bases from V and 14 bases from J, with 16 bases between. Per the germline V gene, CDR1 is SGHNT and CDR2 is YYREEE (reference sequence). CDR3 length: 13 residues. CDR3 nucleotides: TGTGCCAGCAGCCTTTTCGGGGGCTCGTCCCTCCACTTT. It is translated as CASSLFGGSSLHF.

The rearrangement links TRBV5-1 to TRBJ2-1, with 16 nucleotides matching TRBD2. From germline, CDR1 is SGHRS and CDR2 YFSETQ. The CDR3 is made up of 21 amino acids. V lost 4 bases, J lost 1 base, and 14 bases stayed unmatched. CDR3 nucleotides: TGCGCCAGCAGCGCTATACCGCCGGGACTAGCGGGGGGGATGTCCTACAATGAGCAGTTCTTC. This translates into CASSAIPPGLAGGMSYNEQFF.

The chain uses TRBV7-2 and TRBJ2-1, with D possibly being TRBD2 (6 bases). The length of the CDR3 is 12 residues. V was cut by 4 bases and J by 14 bases, with 15 bases left in between. Germline CDR1 SGHTA, CDR2 FQGNSA. CDR3 nucleotide sequence: TGTGCCAGCAGCTCTAGCCGACTAGATAAGTTCTTC. It yields the protein CASSSSRLDKFF.

This clone has only a few counts. The chain recombines TRBV18 with TRBJ1-1; D remains ambiguous. V dropped 6 bases and J dropped 2 bases, with 13 bases sitting between them. Germline V CDR1 and CDR2: KGHSH, LQKENI. The CDR3 spans 14 residues. The CDR3 region is CASSESTDNTEAFF. The CDR3 DNA reads TGTGCCAGCTCCGAAAGTACGGATAACACTGAAGCTTTCTTT.

The chain couples TRBV7-9 to TRBJ1-2; perhaps TRBD1 as D (6 bases). CDR1 SEHNR and CDR2 FQNEAQ come from the germline V gene (reference sequence). V was pared by 5 bases and J by 4 bases, with 23 bases between. The CDR3 sequence is 17 residues long. The CDR3 sequence: CASSILGGRDPSYGYTF. CDR3 DNA: TGTGCCAGCAGCATACTGGGGGGGCGCGACCCATCCTATGGCTACACCTTC.

The V gene is TRBV28, the J gene TRBJ1-3, with 7 bases lining up with TRBD1. The CDR3 sequence is 13 residues long. The trim removed 8 bases at V and 4 bases at J, leaving 5 bases unmatched. CDR1 and CDR2 (germline): MDHEN, SYDVKM. The CDR3 region is CASFDRAGNTIYF. The CDR3, as DNA: TGTGCCAGCTTCGACAGGGCAGGAAACACCATATATTTT.

The V gene is TRBV6-5, the J gene TRBJ1-4; tentatively, D is TRBD1 (5 bases). Germline CDR1 MNHEY, CDR2 SVGAGI. The V end was cut by 0 bases, the J end by 6 bases, with 11 bases between. The CDR3 runs 15 residues. The CDR3 loop reads CASSYSGVGHEKLFF. CDR3 bases: TGTGCCAGCAGTTACTCTGGGGTGGGGCATGAAAAACTGTTTTTT.

The V and J genes are TRBV4-3 and TRBJ2-2; D possibly corresponds to TRBD2 (6 bases). CDR3 length: 15 amino acids. CDR1 is LGHNA and CDR2 is YSLEER in the germline V gene. The V end was cut by 0 bases, the J end by 6 bases, with 11 bases between. CDR3: CASSQDRELSGELFF. CDR3 DNA: TGCGCCAGCAGCCAAGATCGGGAGTTGTCCGGGGAGCTGTTTTTT.

The chain uses TRBV7-2 and TRBJ1-1; D not resolved. Trimming pared 5 bases from V and 3 bases from J, leaving 13 bases between. From germline, CDR1 is SGHTA and CDR2 FQGNSA. CDR3 size: 14 residues. CDR3 DNA: TGTGCCAGCAGCACCCCGCCGACGGACACTGAAGCTTTCTTT. As protein: CASSTPPTDTEAFF.

CDR3 residues: CASSLDWQGNEQYF. The CDR3 DNA reads TGTGCCAGCAGTTTAGACTGGCAGGGGAACGAGCAGTACTTC. The chain uses TRBV27 and TRBJ2-7, with D maybe TRBD1 (6 bases). V gave up 2 bases and J gave up 5 bases, with 13 bases separating them. CDR1 and CDR2 from the germline V gene are MNHEY and SMNVEV (reference sequence). The CDR3 spans 14 residues.

The J gene is TRBJ1-1, the V gene TRBV7-3; no clear D. This CDR3 is 14 amino acids long. V lost 3 bases, J lost 5 bases, and 13 bases lay in between. CDR1 SGHTA and CDR2 FQGTGA come from the germline V gene. DNA of the CDR3: TGTGCCAGCAGCTTGGCGGGCCCCGTGACTGAAGCTTTCTTT. This translates into CASSLAGPVTEAFF.